These 26 T cell receptor beta chains were all obtained from the same sample, sequenced in a study of beta chain features in type 1 diabetes. All of the isolated RNA was reverse transcribed, so expressed TCRB transcripts were sequenced. Using immunoSEQ multiplex PCR, the repertoire was profiled, and TCRdb retains in-frame clones only, with some absent. This sample has roughly 140,000 clones; 6.9% occur once, and the top ten carry more than 1.1%. The sequencing sample was made of central memory CD4+ T cells from blood. These receptors were obtained from a woman aged 30 to 39 in good health.

Only a few counts were recorded for this clone. The V and J genes are TRBV7-2 and TRBJ2-5, with 8 positions matching TRBD1. Germline CDR1 and CDR2: SGHTA and FQGNSA. The CDR3 is made up of 13 amino acids. After removal of 6 bases from V and 5 bases from J, the junction contained 5 bases not matched to a gene. CDR3 bases: TGTGCCAGCAGTGGACAGGGCGGGGAGACCCAGTACTTC. Translating it yields CASSGQGGETQYF.

Ten or more counts support this clone. This chain uses TRBV5-4 with TRBJ2-5; 10 nucleotides agree with TRBD1. V lost 5 bases to trimming and J lost 2 bases; unmatched junction nucleotides: 6. In germline, CDR1 is SGHNT, CDR2 YYREEE (reference sequence). This CDR3 has 15 amino acids. Written as DNA, the CDR3 is TGTGCCAGCAGTTCGGGACAGGGGAGGCAAGAGACCCAGTACTTC. The encoded protein is CASSSGQGRQETQYF.

The rearrangement joins TRBV6-6 to TRBJ2-3, with TRBD1 matching 8 bases. CDR1 and CDR2 (germline): MNHNY, SVGAGI (reference sequence). J gave up 0 bases and V 2 bases, and 4 bases lay outside the gene matches. This CDR3 spans 16 amino acids. The DNA for the CDR3 is TGTGCCAGCAGTTACCCGACAGGGGCTAGCACAGATACGCAGTATTTT. Translation: CASSYPTGASTDTQYF.

The chain links TRBV9 to TRBJ2-3; D is unresolved. CDR1 is SGDLS and CDR2 is YYNGEE in the germline V gene. Between the trimmed V and J ends, which lost 3 bases and 0 bases, there was a span of 11 bases. The CDR3 is 15 amino acids. The CDR3 loop is CASSESITSTDTQYF. The CDR3 nucleotides read TGTGCCAGCAGCGAAAGCATTACTAGCACAGATACGCAGTATTTT.

The genes are TRBV7-9 and TRBJ2-2; TRBD2 matches at 8 bases. J was trimmed by 6 bases and V by 4 bases; bases with no gene match: 4. CDR3 length: 14 amino acids. The V gene's germline CDR1 is SEHNR and CDR2 FQNEAQ (reference sequence). The CDR3 DNA reads TGTGCCAGCAGCTCGGGACTAGTCGCCGGGGAGCTGTTTTTT. This sequence encodes CASSSGLVAGELFF.

CDR3 nucleotide sequence: TGCGCCAGCAGCCTCGGACTTTACATGCGGGAGCAGTACTTC. This codes for CASSLGLYMREQYF. The genes are TRBV5-1 and TRBJ2-7, with TRBD2 as a possible D gene (5 bases). The CDR3 loop spans 14 amino acids. Germline V gene sequence: CDR1 SGHRS, CDR2 YFSETQ. Deletions cut 4 bases from V and 7 bases from J, with 18 bases between.

This clone was observed a few times. This chain joins TRBV12-5 and TRBJ2-1; TRBD1 matches 8 bases. Germline lookup yields CDR1 LGHNT and CDR2 FRNRAP. J lost 6 bases, V lost 7 bases, and 5 bases had no gene match. This CDR3 comprises 13 residues. CDR3 region: CASVRTGSNEQFF. CDR3 bases: TGTGCTAGTGTTCGGACAGGGAGCAATGAGCAGTTCTTC.

This chain joins TRBV18 and TRBJ2-1; D not certain. V was cut by 0 bases and J by 6 bases, with 9 bases left in between. Germline V CDR1 and CDR2: KGHSH, LQKENI. This CDR3 region has 14 residues. The CDR3 spells CASSPPSSPNEQFF. CDR3 coding DNA: TGTGCCAGCTCACCACCGAGTAGCCCCAATGAGCAGTTCTTC.

The genes are TRBV11-1 and TRBJ2-5; the D gene is possibly TRBD2 (5 bases). CDR3 length equals 14 residues. The V gene lost 4 bases and the J gene lost 3 bases, with 12 bases spanning the gap. Germline V gene lookup returns CDR1 SGHAT and CDR2 FQDESV (reference sequence). CDR3 nucleotides: TGTGCCAGCAGCTCGAGGACGGGAAAAGAGACCCAGTACTTC. Its protein product is CASSSRTGKETQYF.

This clone showed up many times. V gene TRBV7-2 combines with J gene TRBJ2-5, with 10 bases aligning to TRBD1. CDR3 length: 13 amino acids. The V gene's germline CDR1 is SGHTA and CDR2 FQGNSA. Trimming at V came to 5 bases and at J to 8 bases, leaving 5 bases not matched to a gene. The CDR3 DNA follows: TGTGCCAGCAGCAGACAGGGGGCTGGAACCCAGTACTTC. Protein: CASSRQGAGTQYF. Full variable domain (outside the CDR3, taken from reference TRBV7-2 and TRBJ2-5): GAGVSQSPSNKVTEKGKDVELRCDPISGHTALYWYRQSLGQGLEFLIYFQGNSAPDKSGLPSDRFSAERTGGSVSTLTIQRTQQEDSAVYLCASSRQGAGTQYFGPGTRLLVL.

This clone was seen a few times. This chain connects TRBV2 to TRBJ2-1, with TRBD2 matching over 8 bases. The V gene end was trimmed by 4 bases and the J gene end by 5 bases; junction bases not matched to a gene: 7. CDR1 and CDR2 (germline): SNHLY, FYNNEI. The CDR3 is made up of 15 amino acids. In DNA form, the CDR3 reads TGTGCCAGCAGTGTCGGGTATAGCGGGAACAATGAGCAGTTCTTC. Translating gives CASSVGYSGNNEQFF.

This chain's CDR3 is CASSLGQGNQPQHF. The CDR3 region has the DNA TGTGCCAGCAGCTTGGGTCAGGGCAATCAGCCCCAGCATTTT. This rearrangement joins TRBV11-2 to TRBJ1-5, with D uncertain. V lost 3 bases and J lost 2, with 8 bases in between. Looked up from germline, CDR1 is SGHAT and CDR2 is FQNNGV. This CDR3 region has 14 residues.

This chain joins TRBV7-2 and TRBJ2-3, with D tentatively TRBD1 (6 bases). The CDR3 is 14 amino acids. The V gene lost 3 bases and the J gene lost 9 bases, with 16 bases spanning the gap. The germline V gene encodes CDR1 SGHTA and CDR2 FQGNSA. The CDR3 DNA reads TGTGCCAGCAGCTTTGATTGGACAGTTTGGACGCAGTATTTT. Residues: CASSFDWTVWTQYF.

The CDR3 loop is CASSLSRQDYGYTF. The CDR3, as DNA: TGTGCCAGCAGCTTATCCAGACAGGACTATGGCTACACCTTC. V usage is TRBV7-2 and J usage is TRBJ1-2, with D possibly matching TRBD1 (6 bases). The V gene lost 2 bases and the J gene lost 3 bases, with 10 bases spanning the gap. In germline, CDR1 is SGHTA, CDR2 FQGNSA. The CDR3 is made up of 14 amino acids. The full variable domain, in which reference TRBV7-2 and TRBJ1-2 provide the parts outside the CDR3, is GAGVSQSPSNKVTEKGKDVELRCDPISGHTALYWYRQSLGQGLEFLIYFQGNSAPDKSGLPSDRFSAERTGGSVSTLTIQRTQQEDSAVYLCASSLSRQDYGYTFGSGTRLTVV.

The table lists this clone with many counts. The V and J genes are TRBV29-1 and TRBJ2-3; TRBD2 might be the D (5 bases). The germline CDR1 and CDR2 sequences are SQVTM and ANQGSEA. Trimming removed 1 base from V and 4 bases from J, with 9 bases in between. This CDR3 is 13 amino acids long. The CDR3 protein is CSVEGGSADTQYF. The CDR3, as DNA: TGCAGCGTTGAAGGCGGGTCGGCAGATACGCAGTATTTT.

This clone appeared a few times. This chain joins TRBV7-3 and TRBJ2-3; 8 bases match TRBD2. Germline V lookup: CDR1 SGHTA, CDR2 FQGTGA. V was pared by 1 base and J by 6 bases, with 9 bases of the junction left unmatched. The CDR3 covers 16 residues. The CDR3 sequence is CASSLMSGSGLDTQYF. The CDR3 DNA reads TGTGCCAGCAGCTTAATGAGCGGGAGTGGCTTGGATACGCAGTATTTT.

A few counts support this clone. This chain joins TRBV5-4 and TRBJ2-7, with D possibly TRBD1 on 5 matching bases. V was pared by 2 bases and J by 6 bases, with 15 bases between. CDR3 size: 14 residues. CDR1 and CDR2 from the germline V gene are SGHNT and YYREEE (reference sequence). For the CDR3, the DNA is TGTGCCAGCAGCTTTCAGGGTGGAAAGTCCGAGCAGTACTTC. Amino acids: CASSFQGGKSEQYF.

This clone has a count of ten or more. This rearrangement joins TRBV29-1 to TRBJ2-7, with TRBD1 matching 10 bases. V lost 6 bases, J lost 3 bases, and 5 bases stayed unmatched. Germline V gene lookup returns CDR1 SQVTM and CDR2 ANQGSEA. The CDR3 consists of 13 residues. CDR3 sequence reads: CSVGTGDIYEQYF. The CDR3, as DNA: TGCAGCGTGGGGACAGGGGACATCTACGAGCAGTACTTC.

The chain recombines TRBV10-3 with TRBJ2-1; D might be TRBD2 (5 bases). Germline V gene data show CDR1 as ENHRY and CDR2 as SYGVKD. The CDR3 consists of 12 residues. V dropped 10 bases and J dropped 7 bases, with 14 bases sitting between them. The CDR3 DNA follows: TGTGCCAGCAGCCGCGGGCAAAATGAGCAGTTCTTC. It translates to CASSRGQNEQFF.

The chain couples TRBV6-5 to TRBJ1-5; 10 positions match TRBD1. J was trimmed by 6 bases and V by 6 bases; bases with no gene match: 8. Germline V CDR1 and CDR2: MNHEY, SVGAGI. This CDR3 contains 15 residues. The CDR3 reads CASSLGQGVGQPQHF. CDR3 DNA: TGTGCCAGCAGCCTTGGACAGGGGGTTGGTCAGCCCCAGCATTTT.

The chain combines TRBV5-4 with TRBJ2-3, with 9 bases lining up with TRBD1. This CDR3 comprises 16 residues. CDR1 SGHNT and CDR2 YYREEE come from the germline V gene (reference sequence). The junction had 6 bases not matched to a gene; V was cut back by 0 bases and J by 4 bases. The CDR3 is CASSLDGTGRSDTQYF. CDR3 in DNA: TGTGCCAGCAGCTTGGACGGGACAGGGCGATCAGATACGCAGTATTTT.

In its sample, this clone was seen a few times. This chain connects TRBV4-3 to TRBJ2-2, with 13 bases aligning to TRBD2. Germline trimming cut 0 bases from V and 7 bases from J; bases unmatched to any gene: 5. Germline CDR1 LGHNA, CDR2 YSLEER. This CDR3 contains 17 residues. CDR3 bases: TGCGCCAGCAGCCAAGAAAGGACTAGCGGGAGTTTCGGGGAGCTGTTTTTT. This codes for CASSQERTSGSFGELFF.

This clone was picked up a small number of times. In DNA, the CDR3 is TGTGCCAGCAGCTTGGGGACTAGCGTCTACGAGCAGTACTTC. Amino acid sequence: CASSLGTSVYEQYF. The chain employs TRBV5-4 and TRBJ2-7; TRBD2 aligns across 9 bases. Germline CDR1 and CDR2: SGHNT and YYREEE (reference sequence). This CDR3 region has 14 residues. V trimming: 0 bases; J trimming: 3 bases; junction bases outside the gene matches: 1.

This rearrangement joins TRBV19 to TRBJ1-2; 7 positions agree with TRBD1. This CDR3 has 14 amino acids. Trimming cost V 9 bases and J 4 bases; bases outside gene matches: 11. Per germline, CDR1 LNHDA and CDR2 SQIVND (reference sequence). CDR3 nucleotide sequence: TGTGCCAGCACCGAACCGGGACAGAGCTATGGCTACACCTTC. Amino acids: CASTEPGQSYGYTF. Full variable domain (rest looked up from reference TRBV19 and TRBJ1-2): DGGITQSPKYLFRKEGQNVTLSCEQNLNHDAMYWYRQDPGQGLRLIYYSQIVNDFQKGDIAEGYSVSREKKESFPLTVTSAQKNPTAFYLCASTEPGQSYGYTFGSGTRLTVV.

In this sample, this clone turned up a few times. The chain employs TRBV4-3 and TRBJ2-3; D is ambiguous. CDR3 length: 17 residues. Germline CDR1 LGHNA, CDR2 YSLEER. Trimming took 0 bases from V and 0 from J, leaving 13 bases between them. CDR3 sequence: CASSQDPPHASTDTQYF. The CDR3, as DNA: TGCGCCAGCAGCCAAGACCCCCCACACGCAAGCACAGATACGCAGTATTTT.

In its sample, this clone was seen a few times. The rearrangement links TRBV6-5 to TRBJ2-3; D is ambiguous. Trimming stripped 6 bases from V and 1 base from J, with 11 bases between. Germline V lookup: CDR1 MNHEY, CDR2 SVGAGI. The CDR3 loop spans 14 amino acids. The CDR3: CASSISPGTDTQYF. The CDR3 region has the DNA TGTGCCAGCAGCATCTCCCCGGGCACAGATACGCAGTATTTT.